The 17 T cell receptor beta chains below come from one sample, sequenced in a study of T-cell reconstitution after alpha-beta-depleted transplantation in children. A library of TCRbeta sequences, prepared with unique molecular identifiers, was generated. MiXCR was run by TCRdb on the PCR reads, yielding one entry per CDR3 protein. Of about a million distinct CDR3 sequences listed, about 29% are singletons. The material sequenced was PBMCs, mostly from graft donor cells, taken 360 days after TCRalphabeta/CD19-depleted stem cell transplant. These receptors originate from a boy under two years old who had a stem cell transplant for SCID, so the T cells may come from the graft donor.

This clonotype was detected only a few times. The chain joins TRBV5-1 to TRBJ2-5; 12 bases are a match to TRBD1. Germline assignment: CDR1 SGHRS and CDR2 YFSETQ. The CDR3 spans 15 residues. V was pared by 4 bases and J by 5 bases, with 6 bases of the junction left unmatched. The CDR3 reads CASSHGTGGAETQYF. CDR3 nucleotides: TGCGCCAGCAGCCACGGGACAGGGGGCGCGGAGACCCAGTACTTC.

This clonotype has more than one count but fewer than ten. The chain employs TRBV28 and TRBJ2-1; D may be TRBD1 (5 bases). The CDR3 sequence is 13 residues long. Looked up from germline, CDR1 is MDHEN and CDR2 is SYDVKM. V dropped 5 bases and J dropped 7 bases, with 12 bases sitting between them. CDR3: CASSPRAGNEQFF. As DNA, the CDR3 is TGTGCCAGCAGTCCTCGCGCAGGGAATGAGCAGTTCTTC.

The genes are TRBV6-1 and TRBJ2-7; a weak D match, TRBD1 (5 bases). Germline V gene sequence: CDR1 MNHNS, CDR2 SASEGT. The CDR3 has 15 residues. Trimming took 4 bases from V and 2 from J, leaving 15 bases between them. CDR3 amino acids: CASSGLGRVPYEQYF. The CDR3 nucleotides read TGTGCCAGCAGTGGCCTGGGCAGGGTGCCCTACGAGCAGTACTTC.

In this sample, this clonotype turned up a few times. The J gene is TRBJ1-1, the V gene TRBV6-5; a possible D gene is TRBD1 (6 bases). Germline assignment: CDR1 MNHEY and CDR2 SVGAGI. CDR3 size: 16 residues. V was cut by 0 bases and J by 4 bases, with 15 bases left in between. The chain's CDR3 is CASSYSMGHISTEAFF. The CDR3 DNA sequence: TGTGCCAGCAGTTACTCGATGGGACACATCTCCACTGAAGCTTTCTTT.

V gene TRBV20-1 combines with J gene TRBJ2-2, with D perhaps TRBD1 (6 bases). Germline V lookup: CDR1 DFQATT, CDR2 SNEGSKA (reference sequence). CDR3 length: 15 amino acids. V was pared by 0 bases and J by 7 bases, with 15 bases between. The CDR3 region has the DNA TGCAGTGCTAGAGATAGTCAGGGGTTTAGCGGGGAGCTGTTTTTT. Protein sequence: CSARDSQGFSGELFF.

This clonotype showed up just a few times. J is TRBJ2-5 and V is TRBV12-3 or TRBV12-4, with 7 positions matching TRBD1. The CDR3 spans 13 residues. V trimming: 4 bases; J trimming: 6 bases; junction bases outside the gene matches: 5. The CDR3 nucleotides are TGTGCCAGCAGTTATGGGACAGTCCAGACCCAGTACTTC. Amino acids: CASSYGTVQTQYF.

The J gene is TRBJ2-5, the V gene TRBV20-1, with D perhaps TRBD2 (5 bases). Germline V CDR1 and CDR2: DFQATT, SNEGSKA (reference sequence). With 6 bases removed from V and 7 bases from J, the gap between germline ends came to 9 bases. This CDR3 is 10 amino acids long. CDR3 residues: CSAPRGTQYF. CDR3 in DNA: TGCAGTGCCCCACGGGGGACCCAGTACTTC.

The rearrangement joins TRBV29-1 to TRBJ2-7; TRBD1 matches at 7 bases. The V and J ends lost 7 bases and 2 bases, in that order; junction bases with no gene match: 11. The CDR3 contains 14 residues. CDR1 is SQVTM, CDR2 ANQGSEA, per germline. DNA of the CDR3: TGCAGCGCAACCCCCGGGACAGTAACCTACGAGCAGTACTTC. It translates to CSATPGTVTYEQYF.

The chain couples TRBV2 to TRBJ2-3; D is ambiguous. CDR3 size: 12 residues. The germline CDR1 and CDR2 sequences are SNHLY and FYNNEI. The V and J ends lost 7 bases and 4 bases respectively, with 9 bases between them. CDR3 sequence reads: CASNRRADTQYF. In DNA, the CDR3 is TGTGCCAGCAATCGTCGAGCAGATACGCAGTATTTT. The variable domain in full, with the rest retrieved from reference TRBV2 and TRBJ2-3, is EPEVTQTPSHQVTQMGQEVILRCVPISNHLYFYWYRQILGQKVEFLVSFYNNEISEKSEIFDDQFSVERPDGSNFTLKIRSTKLEDSAMYFCASNRRADTQYFGPGTRLTVL.

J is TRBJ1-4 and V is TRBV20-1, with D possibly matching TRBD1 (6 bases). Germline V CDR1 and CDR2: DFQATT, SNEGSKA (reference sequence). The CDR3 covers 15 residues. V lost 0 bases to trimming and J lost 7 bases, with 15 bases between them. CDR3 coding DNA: TGCAGTGCTAGAGATCCGGGGTCCAGGGGTGAAAAACTGTTTTTT. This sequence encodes CSARDPGSRGEKLFF.

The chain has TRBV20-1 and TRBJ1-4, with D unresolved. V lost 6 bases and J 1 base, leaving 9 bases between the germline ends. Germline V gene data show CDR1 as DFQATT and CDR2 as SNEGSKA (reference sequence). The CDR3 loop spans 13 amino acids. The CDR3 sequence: CSALVRTNEKLFF. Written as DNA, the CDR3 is TGCAGTGCGTTGGTCCGAACTAATGAAAAACTGTTTTTT.

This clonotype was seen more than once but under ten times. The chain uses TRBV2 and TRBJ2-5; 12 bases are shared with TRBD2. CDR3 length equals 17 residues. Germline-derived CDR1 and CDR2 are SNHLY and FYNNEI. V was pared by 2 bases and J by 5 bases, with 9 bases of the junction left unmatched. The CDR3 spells CASSEILAGGGLETQYF. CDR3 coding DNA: TGTGCCAGCAGTGAAATACTAGCGGGGGGAGGTTTGGAGACCCAGTACTTC.

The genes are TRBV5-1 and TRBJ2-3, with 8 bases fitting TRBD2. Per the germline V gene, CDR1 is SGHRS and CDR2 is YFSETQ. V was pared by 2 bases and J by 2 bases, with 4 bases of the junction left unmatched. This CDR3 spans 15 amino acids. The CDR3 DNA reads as TGCGCCAGCAGCTTTCGAGCGGGGGACACAGATACGCAGTATTTT. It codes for CASSFRAGDTDTQYF.

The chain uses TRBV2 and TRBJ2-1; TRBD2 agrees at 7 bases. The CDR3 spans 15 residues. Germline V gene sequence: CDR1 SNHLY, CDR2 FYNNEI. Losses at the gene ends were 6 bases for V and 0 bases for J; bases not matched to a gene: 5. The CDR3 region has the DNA TGTGCCAGCAGAGATCGACTAGCCTCCTACAATGAGCAGTTCTTC. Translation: CASRDRLASYNEQFF.

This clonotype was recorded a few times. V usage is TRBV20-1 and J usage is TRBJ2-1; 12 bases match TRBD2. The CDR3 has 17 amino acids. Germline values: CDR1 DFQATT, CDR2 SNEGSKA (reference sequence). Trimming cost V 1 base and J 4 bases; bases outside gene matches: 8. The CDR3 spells CSARAERTSGVYNEQFF. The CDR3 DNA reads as TGCAGTGCTAGAGCAGAGCGGACTAGCGGGGTATACAATGAGCAGTTCTTC.

CDR3 protein: CSAGDNDYGYTF. CDR3 DNA: TGCAGTGCCGGGGACAATGACTATGGCTACACCTTC. V gene TRBV20-1 combines with J gene TRBJ1-2; TRBD1 is a possible D gene (6 bases). Germline loops: CDR1 DFQATT, CDR2 SNEGSKA (reference sequence). Trimming left V 6 bases short and J 3 bases short, with 11 bases between. The CDR3 has 12 residues.

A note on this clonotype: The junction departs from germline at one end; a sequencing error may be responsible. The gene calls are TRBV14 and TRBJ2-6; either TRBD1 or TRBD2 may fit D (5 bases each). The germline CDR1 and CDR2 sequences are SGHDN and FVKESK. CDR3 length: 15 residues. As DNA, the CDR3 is TGTGCCAGCAGCCAAGATCGGGGTGGGGCCAACGTCTTGACTTTC. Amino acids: CASSQDRGGANVLTF.